Presented here are 27 T cell receptor beta chains from one specimen sequenced in a study of vaccination effects on CD4 cells after COVID-19. No antigen has been assigned to these receptors. Sequencing used immunoSEQ multiplex PCR; TCRdb keeps in-frame clones, though not all of them. The sample lists tens of thousands of clones; under 80% were seen once. Antigen-specific CD4+ T cells were expanded (with viral peptide pools) by the ViraFEST assay ahead of sequencing. Subsequent to a culture period of 10 days, CD4+ T cells were isolated. Participants were given two doses of BNT162b2 or mRNA-1273 vaccine. Sequencing was performed on CD4+ T cells from PBMCs cultured with HCoV-NL63 spike peptides, taken after COVID-19 vaccination. These receptors all come from a human donor who received a COVID-19 vaccine.

The rearrangement uses TRBV29-1 and TRBJ1-5; D is unclear. The germline CDR1 and CDR2 sequences are SQVTM and ANQGSEA. Trimming cost V 3 bases and J 0 bases, with 6 bases left between them. The CDR3 runs to 13 residues. CDR3 sequence reads: CSVEVDSNQPQHF. CDR3 nucleotide sequence: TGCAGCGTTGAGGTGGATAGCAATCAGCCCCAGCATTTT.

This chain connects TRBV10-3 to TRBJ1-5; D is possibly TRBD1 (5 bases). Germline V gene lookup returns CDR1 ENHRY and CDR2 SYGVKD. The V gene lost 0 bases and the J gene lost 3 bases, with 12 bases spanning the gap. The length of the CDR3 is 16 residues. For the CDR3, the DNA is TGTGCCATCAGTGAGTCGCCAGGGTCATCCAATCAGCCCCAGCATTTT. It encodes CAISESPGSSNQPQHF.

This clone was counted once. The gene calls are TRBV2 and TRBJ2-7, with unresolved D. Trimming pared 3 bases from V and 3 bases from J, leaving 6 bases between. This CDR3 is built from 12 residues. Looked up from germline, CDR1 is SNHLY and CDR2 is FYNNEI. This CDR3 reads CASSDDSYEQYF. DNA for the CDR3: TGTGCCAGCAGTGACGATAGCTACGAGCAGTACTTC.

The chain carries TRBV4-2 and TRBJ2-7; 7 bases line up with TRBD1. The CDR3 has 15 amino acids. V shed 3 bases and J 0 bases; nucleotides not matched to a gene: 5. Germline lookup yields CDR1 LGHNA and CDR2 YNFKEQ. The CDR3 bases are TGTGCCAGCAGCCATCGCCGGGACAGCTCCTACGAGCAGTACTTC. Translation: CASSHRRDSSYEQYF.

The chain recombines TRBV10-3 with TRBJ1-6; perhaps TRBD1 as D (5 bases). There are 13 residues in the CDR3. In germline, CDR1 is ENHRY, CDR2 SYGVKD. V lost 11 bases to trimming and J lost 6 bases, with 14 bases between them. The CDR3 spells CASRDAFNSPLHF. CDR3 in DNA: TGTGCCTCACGGGACGCTTTTAATTCACCCCTCCACTTT.

V gene TRBV18 combines with J gene TRBJ2-3; D ambiguous. This CDR3 is 13 amino acids long. Between the trimmed V and J ends, which lost 3 bases and 2 bases, there was a span of 6 bases. Per the germline V gene, CDR1 is KGHSH and CDR2 is LQKENI. The CDR3 DNA reads TGTGCCAGCTCACCCGGTTACACAGATACGCAGTATTTT. Translated, it gives CASSPGYTDTQYF.

CDR3: CASSLDKGNTEAFF. DNA for the CDR3: TGTGCCAGCAGCTTAGATAAGGGGAACACTGAAGCTTTCTTT. V is TRBV11-2 and J is TRBJ1-1; D is ambiguous. Germline lookup yields CDR1 SGHAT and CDR2 FQNNGV. The length of the CDR3 is 14 residues. Trimming removed 0 bases at V and 1 base at J, with 6 bases between.

The chain has TRBV6-4 and TRBJ2-2; D gene unclear. This CDR3 is built from 13 residues. Germline CDR1 reads MRHNA; CDR2 reads SNTAGT. V was shortened by 6 bases and J by 5 bases, with 10 bases between the two germline ends. The CDR3 is CASSSLATGELFF. The CDR3, as DNA: TGTGCCAGCAGCTCTCTGGCGACCGGGGAGCTGTTTTTT.

This chain connects TRBV28 to TRBJ2-4; D gene uncertain. This CDR3 is 14 amino acids long. Per germline, CDR1 MDHEN and CDR2 SYDVKM. V shed 3 bases and J shed 4 bases, with 10 bases lying between them. The CDR3 nucleotides read TGTGCCAGCAGTTTGCAGGCCTTGAAAAACATTCAGTACTTC. It specifies CASSLQALKNIQYF.

The chain uses TRBV5-6 and TRBJ2-1; D perhaps matches TRBD1 (5 bases). V was cut by 6 bases and J by 0 bases, with 16 bases left in between. The germline V gene has CDR1 SGHDT and CDR2 YYEEEE. This CDR3 is 16 amino acids long. CDR3 amino acids: CASITGTPSSYNEQFF. CDR3 DNA: TGTGCCAGCATAACAGGAACCCCTAGCTCCTACAATGAGCAGTTCTTC.

The chain combines TRBV3-1 (or the pseudogene TRBV3-2) with TRBJ2-3; maybe TRBD2 (6 bases). V lost 0 bases to trimming and J lost 1 base, with 11 bases between them. Germline V lookup: CDR1 LGHDT, CDR2 YNNKEL (reference sequence). CDR3 length: 16 residues. Here the CDR3 DNA reads TGTGCCAGCAGCCAAGATGCACTAGCTGGCACAGATACGCAGTATTTT. It codes for CASSQDALAGTDTQYF.

The rearrangement links TRBV6-2 or TRBV6-3 to TRBJ2-5; D unresolved. V was pared by 2 bases and J by 5 bases, with 18 bases between. This CDR3 is 16 amino acids long. Per germline, CDR1 MNHEY and CDR2 SVGEGT. The CDR3 DNA follows: TGTGCCAGCAGTTACATCCCGACCGACCACTGGGAGACCCAGTACTTC. Protein sequence: CASSYIPTDHWETQYF.

This chain links TRBV5-6 with TRBJ2-6; D is perhaps TRBD1 (5 bases). Germline assignment: CDR1 SGHDT and CDR2 YYEEEE. V gave up 4 bases and J gave up 4 bases, with 15 bases separating them. This CDR3 comprises 16 residues. CDR3 nucleotide sequence: TGTGCCAGCAGCGAACCCTGGGGCGGAGGGGCCAACGTCCTGACTTTC. Protein sequence: CASSEPWGGGANVLTF.

This rearrangement joins TRBV11-2 to TRBJ2-7; the D is unclear. Germline CDR1 SGHAT, CDR2 FQNNGV. Between the trimmed V and J ends, which lost 4 bases and 6 bases, there was a span of 10 bases. This CDR3 spans 12 amino acids. The CDR3 spells CASSSSYAEQYF. The DNA of the CDR3 is TGTGCCAGCAGCTCATCCTATGCCGAGCAGTACTTC.

In its sample, this clone was seen a few times. This chain links TRBV5-1 with TRBJ1-2; D perhaps matches TRBD1 (6 bases). Germline lookup yields CDR1 SGHRS and CDR2 YFSETQ. Trimming removed 5 bases from V and 6 bases from J, with 14 bases in between. The CDR3 runs to 13 residues. This CDR3 reads CASRPDRYDGYTF. Here the CDR3 DNA reads TGCGCCAGCAGACCTGACAGGTACGATGGCTACACCTTC.

The chain uses TRBV7-2 and TRBJ1-1; D is unresolved. The CDR3 spans 14 residues. The V gene lost 0 bases and the J gene lost 0 bases, with 5 bases spanning the gap. CDR1 and CDR2 (germline): SGHTA, FQGNSA. In DNA, the CDR3 is TGTGCCAGCAGCTTAGCTCAGATGAACACTGAAGCTTTCTTT. Translating it yields CASSLAQMNTEAFF.

The CDR3 is CASSPGPLSNTGELFF. CDR3 nucleotide sequence: TGTGCCAGCAGCCCTGGACCCCTCTCGAACACCGGGGAGCTGTTTTTT. This chain uses TRBV2 with TRBJ2-2; D uncertain. With 6 bases removed from V and 0 bases from J, the gap between germline ends came to 14 bases. CDR3 size: 16 residues. Germline CDR1 is SNHLY and CDR2 is FYNNEI.

The V and J genes are TRBV6-2 or TRBV6-3 and TRBJ2-7, with 15 bases that match TRBD2. Germline V gives CDR1 MNHEY, CDR2 SVGEGT. The V segment lost 2 bases and the J segment 8 bases; nucleotides outside the gene matches: 7. The CDR3 contains 16 residues. CDR3 coding DNA: TGTGCCAGCAGTTACCCGACCGGGACTAGCGGGGGGAAGCAGTACTTC. It codes for CASSYPTGTSGGKQYF.

J is TRBJ1-4 and V is TRBV6-5; D unresolved. The CDR3 loop spans 15 amino acids. CDR1 and CDR2 (germline): MNHEY, SVGAGI. V was clipped by 5 bases and J by 3 bases, with 13 bases between them. The CDR3 sequence is CASSTNWGSNEKLFF. The CDR3 DNA is TGTGCCAGCAGTACGAATTGGGGATCTAATGAAAAACTGTTTTTT.

The chain couples TRBV19 to TRBJ2-3; 13 bases align to TRBD2. CDR1 LNHDA and CDR2 SQIVND come from the germline V gene (reference sequence). This CDR3 region has 16 residues. Trimming took 6 bases from V and 4 from J; bases not matched to a gene: 7. The CDR3, as DNA: TGTGCCAGTAGAGAAAGGACTAGCGGGAGCCCAGATACGCAGTATTTT. It yields the protein CASRERTSGSPDTQYF.

The chain employs TRBV12-3 or TRBV12-4 and TRBJ2-7; TRBD1 might be the D (6 bases). The ends were cut back, 5 bases at V and 7 bases at J, with 15 bases in the middle. The length of the CDR3 is 13 residues. CDR3 amino acids: CASSRTEVGEQYF. The CDR3 DNA reads TGTGCCAGCAGTCGGACAGAGGTGGGGGAGCAGTACTTC.

The rearrangement uses TRBV7-2 and TRBJ2-7; a weak D match, TRBD2 (6 bases). V was clipped by 1 base and J by 2 bases, with 9 bases between them. CDR1 is SGHTA, CDR2 FQGNSA, per germline. This CDR3 spans 14 amino acids. CDR3 bases: TGTGCCAGCAGCTTAGGCGGGGCGACCTACGAGCAGTACTTC. Encoded protein: CASSLGGATYEQYF.

The V and J genes are TRBV19 and TRBJ1-2, with unresolved D. From germline, CDR1 is LNHDA and CDR2 SQIVND (reference sequence). The V and J ends lost 4 bases and 3 bases respectively, with 9 bases between them. The CDR3 runs 13 residues. The CDR3 DNA follows: TGTGCCAGTAGTAAAGGGCAGGACTATGGCTACACCTTC. It encodes CASSKGQDYGYTF.

V gene TRBV19 combines with J gene TRBJ1-2; 7 bases align to TRBD1. Trimming took 3 bases from V and 5 from J; bases not matched to a gene: 3. Germline CDR1 reads LNHDA; CDR2 reads SQIVND (reference sequence). CDR3 length: 13 residues. The CDR3 nucleotides are TGTGCCAGTAGTATTAGGGACAGATATGGCTACACCTTC. This translates into CASSIRDRYGYTF. Combining the CDR3 with reference TRBV19 and TRBJ1-2 gives the whole variable domain DGGITQSPKYLFRKEGQNVTLSCEQNLNHDAMYWYRQDPGQGLRLIYYSQIVNDFQKGDIAEGYSVSREKKESFPLTVTSAQKNPTAFYLCASSIRDRYGYTFGSGTRLTVV.

In nucleotides, the CDR3 is TGTGCCAGTGGGGGCCAGGGCGACACCGGGGAGCTGTTTTTT. This codes for CASGGQGDTGELFF. V and J are TRBV7-8 and TRBJ2-2, with D possibly being TRBD1 (6 bases). V was cut by 9 bases and J by 3 bases, with 14 bases left in between. The CDR3 sequence is 14 residues long. CDR1 and CDR2 from the germline V gene are SGHVS and FQNEAQ.

This chain connects TRBV6-6 to TRBJ2-7, with D uncertain. The CDR3 runs 12 residues. Germline V gives CDR1 MNHNY, CDR2 SVGAGI (reference sequence). V lost 0 bases to trimming and J lost 4 bases, with 4 bases between them. CDR3: CASSYSSYEQYF. The CDR3 DNA is TGTGCCAGCAGTTACTCGAGTTACGAGCAGTACTTC.

The chain employs TRBV5-7 and TRBJ1-1; D is possibly TRBD1 (6 bases). TRBV5-7 is an ORF, with its function uncertain. This CDR3 comprises 14 residues. The germline V and J ends were trimmed by 2 bases and 8 bases, with 16 bases remaining between them. DNA for the CDR3: TGTGCCAGCAGCTTTGGCCTTGGGGGGCGCGAAGCTTTCTTT. Encoded protein: CASSFGLGGREAFF.